This TCR beta chain emerged from a study of OX40 agonist ivuxolimab in advanced cancers. This CDR3 has 14 amino acids. Trimming stripped 4 bases from V and 4 bases from J, with 11 bases between. Germline V gives CDR1 MNHEY, CDR2 SMNVEV (reference sequence). Sequencing was performed with immunoSEQ multiplex PCR; in TCRdb, only in-frame clones are kept and a portion is missing. Of some 46,000 clones detected, roughly 88% appear once; the ten largest clones hold roughly 18%. Material: CD4+ or CD8+ T cells sorted from blood, obtained in a trial of the OX40 agonist ivuxolimab. The J gene is TRBJ2-1, the V gene TRBV27, with D perhaps TRBD1 (6 bases). The clonotype originates from an adult with an advanced solid tumor such as melanoma, head and neck, liver or kidney cancer. The CDR3 sequence is CASSYGQLYNEQFF. The CDR3, as DNA: TGTGCCAGCAGTTACGGACAGTTATACAATGAGCAGTTCTTC.